Described below is a single T cell receptor beta chain sequence and its context. Original processing methods: The assay estimated nucleated cells by amplifying reference gene primers. The protocol was immunoSEQ multiplex PCR, while the TCRdb copy is restricted to in-frame clones and leaves out a portion. The V and J calls and the clone size are those of that table, but D and trimming were determined from the DNA. The sample lists under 300,000 clones, approximately 91% occurring once. This CDR3 region has 16 residues. Trimming cost V 2 bases and J 0 bases; bases outside gene matches: 4. The germline gives CDR1 KGHSH, CDR2 LQKENI. The data stem from a study of blood T cell repertoires in COVID-19. Study overall: Acute-phase and convalescent COVID-19 samples originated in the United States, Italy and Spain. T cells, B-cell-depleted T cells, or PBMCs supplied cDNA or gDNA.

What was sequenced was peripheral blood. This clonotype was sampled from a woman younger than 45 with acute or convalescent COVID-19. The chain is built from TRBV18 and TRBJ2-3, with 8 bases fitting TRBD2. The CDR3: CASSPRASGSTDTQYF. The CDR3 DNA reads as TGTGCCAGCTCACCAAGGGCTAGCGGGAGCACAGATACGCAGTATTTT.